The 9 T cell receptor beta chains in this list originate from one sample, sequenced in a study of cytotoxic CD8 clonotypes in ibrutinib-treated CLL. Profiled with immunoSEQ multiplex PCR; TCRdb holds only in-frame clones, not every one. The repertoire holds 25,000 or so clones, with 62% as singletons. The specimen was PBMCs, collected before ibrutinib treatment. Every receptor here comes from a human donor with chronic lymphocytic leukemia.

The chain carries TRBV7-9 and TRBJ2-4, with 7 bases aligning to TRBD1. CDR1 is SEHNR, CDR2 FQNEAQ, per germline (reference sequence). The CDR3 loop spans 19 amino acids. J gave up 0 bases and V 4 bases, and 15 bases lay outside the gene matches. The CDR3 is CASSSPGQEKYSAKNIQYF. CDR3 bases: TGTGCCAGCAGCTCCCCCGGACAGGAAAAGTACTCAGCCAAAAACATTCAGTACTTC.

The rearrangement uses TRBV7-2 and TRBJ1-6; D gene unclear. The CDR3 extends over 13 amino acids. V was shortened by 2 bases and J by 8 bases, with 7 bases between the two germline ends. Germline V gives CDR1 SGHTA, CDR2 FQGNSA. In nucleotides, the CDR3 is TGTGCCAGCAGCTTATCGAAGGATTCACCCCTCCACTTT. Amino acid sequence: CASSLSKDSPLHF.

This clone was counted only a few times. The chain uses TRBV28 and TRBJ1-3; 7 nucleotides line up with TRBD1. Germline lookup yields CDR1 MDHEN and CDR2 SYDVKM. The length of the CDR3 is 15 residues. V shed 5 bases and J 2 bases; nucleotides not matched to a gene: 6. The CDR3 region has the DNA TGTGCCAGCAGTAGTGACAGGGTAGCTGGAAACACCATATATTTT. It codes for CASSSDRVAGNTIYF. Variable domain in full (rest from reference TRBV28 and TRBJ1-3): DVKVTQSSRYLVKRTGEKVFLECVQDMDHENMFWYRQDPGLGLRLIYFSYDVKMKEKGDIPEGYSVSREKKERFSLILESASTNQTSMYLCASSSDRVAGNTIYFGEGSWLTVV.

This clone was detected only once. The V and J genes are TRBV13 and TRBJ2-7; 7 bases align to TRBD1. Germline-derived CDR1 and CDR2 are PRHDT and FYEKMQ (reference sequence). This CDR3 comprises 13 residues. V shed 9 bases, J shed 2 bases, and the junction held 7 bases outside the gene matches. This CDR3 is CASRHRGPYEQYF. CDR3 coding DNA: TGTGCCAGTCGACACAGGGGACCCTACGAGCAGTACTTC.

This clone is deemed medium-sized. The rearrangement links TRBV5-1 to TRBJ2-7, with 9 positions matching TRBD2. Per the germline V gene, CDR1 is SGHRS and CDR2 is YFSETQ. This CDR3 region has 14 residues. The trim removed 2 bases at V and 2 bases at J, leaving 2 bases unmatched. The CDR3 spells CASSFLAGTYEQYF. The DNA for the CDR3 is TGCGCCAGCAGCTTCCTAGCGGGAACCTACGAGCAGTACTTC.

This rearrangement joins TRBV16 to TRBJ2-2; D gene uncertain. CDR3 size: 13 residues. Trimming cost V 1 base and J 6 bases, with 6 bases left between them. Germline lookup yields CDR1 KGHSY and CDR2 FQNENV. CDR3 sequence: CASSQFVSGELFF. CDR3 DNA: TGTGCCAGCAGCCAATTTGTGTCCGGGGAGCTGTTTTTT.

The CDR3 sequence: CASLSGLHGYTF. DNA for the CDR3: TGTGCCAGCCTATCGGGCCTCCATGGCTACACCTTC. The chain carries TRBV25-1 and TRBJ1-2; D gene uncertain. This CDR3 is 12 amino acids long. V lost 8 bases to trimming and J lost 6 bases, with 13 bases between them. Germline assignment: CDR1 MGHDK and CDR2 SYGVNS.

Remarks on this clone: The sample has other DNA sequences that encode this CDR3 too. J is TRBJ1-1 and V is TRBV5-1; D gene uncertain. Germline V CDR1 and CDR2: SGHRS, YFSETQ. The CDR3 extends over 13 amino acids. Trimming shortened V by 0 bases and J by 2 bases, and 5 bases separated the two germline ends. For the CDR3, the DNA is TGCGCCAGCAGCTTGGGAGCTAACACTGAAGCTTTCTTT. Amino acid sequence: CASSLGANTEAFF.

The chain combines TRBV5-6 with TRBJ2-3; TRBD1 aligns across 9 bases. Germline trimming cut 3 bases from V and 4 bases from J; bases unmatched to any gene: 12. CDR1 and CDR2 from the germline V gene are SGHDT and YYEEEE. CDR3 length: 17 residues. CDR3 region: CASSSRPQGAFSDTQYF. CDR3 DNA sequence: TGTGCCAGCAGCTCTAGACCACAGGGGGCTTTTTCAGATACGCAGTATTTT.